These 25 T cell receptor beta chains were sequenced from one sample in a study of shared clonotypes between healthy human individuals. The protocol was immunoSEQ multiplex PCR, while the TCRdb copy is restricted to in-frame clones and leaves out a portion. This sample carries some 510,000 clones, about four fifths of them seen once, and the ten largest clones take 13%. The sequencing input was PBMCs. The receptors were gathered from a woman between 40 and 55 years old in good health. Some clones in this sample may be carry-over from other donors' samples.

The chain employs TRBV4-1 and TRBJ2-7; tentatively, D is TRBD2 (5 bases). V shed 6 bases and J shed 2 bases, with 17 bases lying between them. Looked up from germline, CDR1 is MGHRA and CDR2 is YSYEKL. This CDR3 is built from 15 residues. The CDR3 DNA sequence: TGCGCCAGCAGTAAGTCGGGGTTCGGGACCTACGAGCAGTACTTC. Residues: CASSKSGFGTYEQYF.

This clone was seen at least ten times. CDR3 residues: CASSGVEHEQYF. The CDR3 DNA reads as TGTGCCAGCTCGGGGGTCGAACACGAGCAGTACTTC. The chain couples TRBV11-3 to TRBJ2-7, with a weak D call TRBD2 (6 bases). This CDR3 has 12 amino acids. Germline lookup yields CDR1 SGHNT and CDR2 YENEEA. Deletions cut 8 bases from V and 5 bases from J, with 13 bases between.

This chain links TRBV4-1 with TRBJ1-3, with 7 bases aligning to TRBD1. V lost 3 bases to trimming and J lost 4 bases; unmatched junction nucleotides: 3. Germline V gives CDR1 MGHRA, CDR2 YSYEKL. The CDR3 has 14 amino acids. In nucleotides, the CDR3 is TGCGCCAGCAGCCACCTGGGACAGGGAAACACCATATATTTT. It is translated as CASSHLGQGNTIYF.

With regard to this clone: This CDR3 is also generated by other DNA sequences in the sample. V is TRBV11-3 and J is TRBJ2-3; D possibly corresponds to TRBD2 (6 bases). CDR1 and CDR2 from the germline V gene are SGHNT and YENEEA. Trimming pared 1 base from V and 5 bases from J, leaving 10 bases between. The CDR3 sequence is 14 residues long. The CDR3, as DNA: TGTGCCAGCAGCTTAGGCGGGACCGGAGATACGCAGTATTTT. The encoded protein is CASSLGGTGDTQYF. The whole variable domain, remainder taken from reference TRBV11-3 and TRBJ2-3, is EAGVVQSPRYKIIEKKQPVAFWCNPISGHNTLYWYLQNLGQGPELLIRYENEEAVDDSQLPKDRFSAERLKGVDSTLKIQPAELGDSAVYLCASSLGGTGDTQYFGPGTRLTVL.

Concerning this clone: A much more abundant neighbour one base away suggests this may be a read error. Other DNA sequences in this sample translate to the same CDR3. The chain uses TRBV7-2 and TRBJ2-7; the D is unclear. CDR1 and CDR2 (germline): SGHTA, FQGNSA. V was shortened by 1 base and J by 4 bases, with 2 bases between the two germline ends. The CDR3 is made up of 11 amino acids. CDR3 nucleotides: TGTGCCAGCAGCTTAGTATACGAGCAGTACTTC. As protein: CASSLVYEQYF.

The V call is TRBV27, the J call TRBJ2-2, with TRBD2 matching 11 bases. The germline gives CDR1 MNHEY, CDR2 SMNVEV (reference sequence). V was clipped by 10 bases and J by 3 bases; unmatched bases: 4. The CDR3 loop spans 14 amino acids. DNA of the CDR3: TGTGCCACCCGGGGACTAGCGGACACCGGGGAGCTGTTTTTT. This translates into CATRGLADTGELFF.

V is TRBV5-4 and J is TRBJ1-6; TRBD1 matches 7 bases. The CDR3 runs to 15 residues. Trimming took 1 base from V and 5 from J; bases not matched to a gene: 3. Germline V lookup: CDR1 SGHNT, CDR2 YYREEE (reference sequence). CDR3 bases: TGTGCCAGCAGCTTGAATACAGGGGATAATTCACCCCTCCACTTT. Its translation is CASSLNTGDNSPLHF.

CDR3 in amino acids: CASSLAWAGAYEQYF. The CDR3 DNA follows: TGCGCCAGCAGCTTGGCCTGGGCAGGGGCCTACGAGCAGTACTTC. This chain uses TRBV5-1 with TRBJ2-7; weak D call: TRBD1 (6 bases). This CDR3 region has 15 residues. From germline, CDR1 is SGHRS and CDR2 YFSETQ. With 0 bases removed from V and 2 bases from J, the gap between germline ends came to 12 bases.

The chain combines TRBV2 with TRBJ1-4, with unresolved D. From germline, CDR1 is SNHLY and CDR2 FYNNEI. Trimming took 7 bases from V and 7 from J, leaving 13 bases between them. The CDR3 contains 13 residues. The CDR3 sequence: CASTFRGTEKLFF. The CDR3 DNA reads TGTGCCAGCACCTTCAGAGGAACTGAAAAACTGTTTTTT.

This clone was counted ten times or more. The CDR3 DNA reads as TGTGCCAGCAGCTGGACGGTGAACACTGAAGCTTTCTTT. Translated: CASSWTVNTEAFF. This rearrangement joins TRBV2 to TRBJ1-1, with D unresolved. Trimming removed 6 bases from V and 0 bases from J, with 8 bases in between. Germline CDR1 is SNHLY and CDR2 is FYNNEI. The CDR3 covers 13 residues.

The chain has TRBV7-2 and TRBJ2-1, with D uncertain. V shed 8 bases and J shed 5 bases, with 7 bases lying between them. This CDR3 is built from 11 residues. Germline V gives CDR1 SGHTA, CDR2 FQGNSA. In nucleotides, the CDR3 is TGTGCCAGCCAAGCGAACAATGAGCAGTTCTTC. Translation gives CASQANNEQFF. Filled out from reference TRBV7-2 and TRBJ2-1, the complete variable domain reads GAGVSQSPSNKVTEKGKDVELRCDPISGHTALYWYRQSLGQGLEFLIYFQGNSAPDKSGLPSDRFSAERTGGSVSTLTIQRTQQEDSAVYLCASQANNEQFFGPGTRLTVL.

The V call is TRBV4-2, the J call TRBJ2-7; 12 positions agree with TRBD2. Trimming removed 0 bases from V and 3 bases from J; junction bases left unmatched: 6. CDR3 length equals 17 residues. Germline V gene lookup returns CDR1 LGHNA and CDR2 YNFKEQ. The CDR3 DNA reads TGTGCCAGCAGCCAAGACCCCCTAGCGGGAGGGAGCTACGAGCAGTACTTC. Translating it yields CASSQDPLAGGSYEQYF.

This clone was recorded at least ten times. The V call is TRBV4-2, the J call TRBJ2-1; 12 nucleotides align to TRBD2. Germline CDR1 is LGHNA and CDR2 is YNFKEQ. The length of the CDR3 is 16 residues. With 2 bases clipped from V and 2 bases from J, the junction kept 1 base outside the gene matches. Written as DNA, the CDR3 is TGTGCCAGCAGCCAACTAGCGGGAGGGACCTACAATGAGCAGTTCTTC. Its protein is CASSQLAGGTYNEQFF.

The chain recombines TRBV15 with TRBJ2-5; possible D gene TRBD2, 6 bases. CDR1 is LNHNV and CDR2 is YYDKDF in the germline V gene (reference sequence). The length of the CDR3 is 17 residues. V shed 0 bases and J shed 4 bases, with 18 bases lying between them. CDR3: CATSRDLASSGGETQYF. The DNA for the CDR3 is TGTGCCACCAGCAGAGATCTAGCTAGTAGCGGCGGAGAGACCCAGTACTTC.

The chain uses TRBV29-1 and TRBJ2-5, with 8 bases lining up with TRBD2. TRBJ2-7 explains the end of the DNA better; the J call may be wrong. The germline V gene encodes CDR1 SQVTM and CDR2 ANQGSEA. This CDR3 region has 14 residues. Here the CDR3 reads CSVQEAGAIYEQYF. The CDR3 DNA reads TGCAGCGTGCAGGAAGCGGGAGCGATCTACGAGCAGTACTTC.

CDR3 protein: CASSSLRDRGRYEQYF. CDR3 sequence (DNA): TGTGCCAGCAGTTCCCTCCGGGACAGGGGGCGGTACGAGCAGTACTTC. The chain carries TRBV28 and TRBJ2-7, with TRBD1 matching over 12 bases. The CDR3 consists of 16 residues. Trimming cost V 4 bases and J 4 bases; bases outside gene matches: 8. Looked up from germline, CDR1 is MDHEN and CDR2 is SYDVKM.

This rearrangement joins TRBV28 to TRBJ2-3, with D perhaps given as TRBD1 or TRBD2 (5 bases each). With 2 bases removed from V and 1 base from J, the gap between germline ends came to 10 bases. This CDR3 is 15 amino acids long. Germline assignment: CDR1 MDHEN and CDR2 SYDVKM. The CDR3 nucleotides read TGTGCCAGCAGTTTAGGGGGAAGGGGCACAGATACGCAGTATTTT. It codes for CASSLGGRGTDTQYF.

The rearrangement uses TRBV11-2 and TRBJ2-1; a weak D match, TRBD1 (5 bases). V lost 5 bases and J lost 8, with 22 bases in between. This CDR3 is built from 16 residues. Germline assignment: CDR1 SGHAT and CDR2 FQNNGV. The CDR3 sequence is CASSVRGAGIIYEQFF. In nucleotides, the CDR3 is TGTGCCAGCAGCGTCCGTGGGGCCGGAATCATCTATGAGCAGTTCTTC.

The CDR3 DNA sequence: TGTGCCAGCAGTGACACCTACGCGGGGGGCCGTCTCGAGCAGTACTTC. Encoded protein: CASSDTYAGGRLEQYF. The chain is built from TRBV25-1 and TRBJ2-7; TRBD2 aligns across 8 bases. The length of the CDR3 is 16 residues. Germline V CDR1 and CDR2: MGHDK, SYGVNS. With V trimmed by 3 bases and J by 6 bases, 13 bases remained unmatched.

This clone was observed a single time. One base away lies a much larger clone, so this may be a sequencing read error. This sequence joins TRBV7-2 and TRBJ2-5, with D tentatively TRBD1 (7 bases). CDR3 length equals 14 residues. CDR1 and CDR2 (germline): SGHTA, FQGNSA. The CDR3 coding sequence is TGTGCCAGCAGCTTACAAGGGGGCGGGGAGACCCGGTACTTC. It is translated as CASSLQGGGETRYF.

The chain couples TRBV10-3 to TRBJ1-1, with TRBD1 matching over 8 bases. This CDR3 comprises 15 residues. CDR1 is ENHRY and CDR2 is SYGVKD in the germline V gene. V trimming: 6 bases; J trimming: 5 bases; junction bases outside the gene matches: 11. The CDR3 protein is CAISGQQGVGTEAFF. DNA for the CDR3: TGTGCCATCAGCGGCCAACAGGGGGTTGGGACTGAAGCTTTCTTT.

The CDR3 protein is CASSQTPHGGGTQYF. CDR3 in DNA: TGCGCCAGCAGCCAAACCCCCCACGGCGGGGGGACCCAGTACTTC. The rearrangement links TRBV4-1 to TRBJ2-5; 7 positions match TRBD2. Germline trimming cut 2 bases from V and 7 bases from J; bases unmatched to any gene: 10. The germline V gene encodes CDR1 MGHRA and CDR2 YSYEKL. The CDR3 length is 15 residues.

The gene calls are TRBV18 and TRBJ2-1; D is possibly TRBD1 (6 bases). This CDR3 is 17 amino acids long. The V end lost 0 bases, the J end lost 4 bases, and 16 bases lay between the germline ends. Germline V CDR1 and CDR2: KGHSH, LQKENI. CDR3 DNA sequence: TGTGCCAGCTCACCACCCAAAAAAGGGACATCATACAATGAGCAGTTCTTC. As protein: CASSPPKKGTSYNEQFF.

This clone has just one count. Other nucleotide sequences in the sample specify the same CDR3. V is TRBV7-9 and J is TRBJ2-7, with D hard to call. The ends were cut back, 4 bases at V and 2 bases at J, with 3 bases in the middle. The CDR3 totals 11 residues. Germline V gene data show CDR1 as SEHNR and CDR2 as FQNEAQ (reference sequence). CDR3 coding DNA: TGTGCCAGCAGCTCGGCCTACGAGCAGTACTTC. Its protein is CASSSAYEQYF.

This chain uses TRBV19 with TRBJ1-5; D might be TRBD1 (5 bases). The germline CDR1 and CDR2 sequences are LNHDA and SQIVND (reference sequence). V was clipped by 3 bases and J by 5 bases, with 14 bases between them. This CDR3 is built from 15 residues. The CDR3 sequence: CASSIFAGTDQPQHF. CDR3 nucleotide sequence: TGTGCCAGTAGTATCTTTGCAGGGACCGATCAGCCCCAGCATTTT.